The rows below give T cell receptor beta chains drawn from one sample of a study of blood T cell repertoires in COVID-19. Here immunoSEQ multiplex PCR was the method, and the copy in TCRdb shows in-frame clones only, minus some. The table includes 200,000 to 250,000 clones, roughly 80% detected once. The sample was peripheral blood. Every receptor here comes from a woman between 65 and 79 years old with acute or convalescent COVID-19. Each CDR3 is given with its conserved first and last residue. Fields, in order: V gene, J gene, D gene, CDR3 protein. D genes are given only for firm matches.

V: TRBV7-3
J: TRBJ2-3
D: TRBD2
CDR3: CASSREGYDTQYF

V: TRBV6-2/TRBV6-3
J: TRBJ2-7
D: .
CDR3: CASSYSRVVEQYF

V: TRBV7-9
J: TRBJ1-3
D: .
CDR3: CASSRAPNTIYF

V: TRBV4-1
J: TRBJ1-1
D: .
CDR3: CASSQDPGFTEAFF

V: TRBV23-1
J: TRBJ2-5
D: TRBD1
CDR3: CAISPGDRRGEETQYF

V: TRBV24-1
J: TRBJ2-5
D: .
CDR3: CATSDPVPETQYF

V: TRBV18
J: TRBJ1-5
D: .
CDR3: CASSPAGGGNQPQHF

V: TRBV7-2
J: TRBJ2-1
D: .
CDR3: CASTYSYNEQFF

V: TRBV3-1/TRBV3-2
J: TRBJ2-7
D: TRBD2
CDR3: CASSLASGASYEQYF

V: TRBV7-6
J: TRBJ2-3
D: TRBD1
CDR3: CASSRTGPGDTQYF

V: TRBV10-3
J: TRBJ2-7
D: .
CDR3: CAIRGGTEDEQYF

V: TRBV29-1
J: TRBJ2-7
D: .
CDR3: CSVVGPRGEQYF

V: TRBV3-1/TRBV3-2
J: TRBJ1-2
D: .
CDR3: CASSLRGNGYTF

V: TRBV18
J: TRBJ1-1
D: .
CDR3: CASSPTTVSGGSEAFF

V: TRBV4-3
J: TRBJ2-1
D: TRBD2
CDR3: CASSRSGGLADEQFF

V: TRBV24-1
J: TRBJ2-3
D: TRBD2
CDR3: CATSDPGLAGGHDTQYF

V: TRBV2
J: TRBJ2-3
D: TRBD2
CDR3: CASMSGGGAEYF

V: TRBV5-5
J: TRBJ1-5
D: .
CDR3: CASSPQGWGNQPQHF

V: TRBV4-2
J: TRBJ1-1
D: .
CDR3: CASSGLGNTEAFF

V: TRBV11-2
J: TRBJ1-1
D: .
CDR3: CASSTVSEGTEAFF

V: TRBV6-5
J: TRBJ1-5
D: .
CDR3: CASIPGGPNQPQHF

V: TRBV10-2
J: TRBJ2-6
D: TRBD1
CDR3: CATRDRALGANVLTF

V: TRBV7-9
J: TRBJ2-7
D: .
CDR3: CASSFELVAVEQYF

V: TRBV3-1/TRBV3-2
J: TRBJ1-5
D: .
CDR3: CASSQSLDVGGNQPQHF

V: TRBV5-6
J: TRBJ2-4
D: .
CDR3: CASSLSGTGTRAKNIQYF

V: TRBV2
J: TRBJ2-1
D: .
CDR3: CASSARQGQNEQFF

V: TRBV5-1
J: TRBJ1-1
D: .
CDR3: CASSLAGQGDEAFF

V: TRBV6-2/TRBV6-3
J: TRBJ2-7
D: .
CDR3: CASSRFTRLSYEQYF

V: TRBV2
J: TRBJ1-3
D: .
CDR3: CASSEEQLLSGNTIYF

V: TRBV7-2
J: TRBJ2-7
D: .
CDR3: CASSLVQVQAPYEQYF

V: TRBV3-1/TRBV3-2
J: TRBJ2-1
D: TRBD2
CDR3: CASSHTGLAGVEQFF

V: TRBV18
J: TRBJ1-3
D: .
CDR3: CASSPGVDRTIYF

V: TRBV25-1
J: TRBJ2-5
D: .
CDR3: CASRNQGGETQYF

V: TRBV5-4
J: TRBJ2-3
D: .
CDR3: CASSSRTDYRTDTQYF

V: TRBV6-2/TRBV6-3
J: TRBJ1-3
D: .
CDR3: CASSRQVGNTIYF

V: TRBV11-3
J: TRBJ2-3
D: TRBD2
CDR3: CASSLGTRESTDTQYF

V: TRBV19
J: TRBJ1-2
D: .
CDR3: CASRPLQVAPGYTF

V: TRBV7-2
J: TRBJ2-7
D: TRBD2
CDR3: CASSSTGGSYEQYF

V: TRBV6-5
J: TRBJ2-2
D: .
CDR3: CARLAAGELFF

V: TRBV29-1
J: TRBJ2-2
D: .
CDR3: CSAFEGLGTGELFF

V: TRBV6-6
J: TRBJ2-4
D: TRBD1
CDR3: CASIPGVRGLGNIQYF

V: TRBV10-1
J: TRBJ2-6
D: .
CDR3: CATQVSGANVLTF

V: TRBV11-2
J: TRBJ1-2
D: TRBD1
CDR3: CASSLAGTGLNYGYTF

V: TRBV5-1
J: TRBJ2-3
D: TRBD2
CDR3: CASSLGLAGGPTGTDTQYF

V: TRBV18
J: TRBJ1-6
D: TRBD1
CDR3: CASSGTEEEPLHF

V: TRBV5-1
J: TRBJ2-2
D: .
CDR3: CASSPFELLGELFF

V: TRBV18
J: TRBJ1-1
D: TRBD1
CDR3: CASSPPGGGQTEAFF

V: TRBV7-9
J: TRBJ2-7
D: TRBD2
CDR3: CASSPFGGSYEQYF

V: TRBV3-1/TRBV3-2
J: TRBJ2-5
D: .
CDR3: CASSLGHRQETQYF

V: TRBV5-6
J: TRBJ1-1
D: TRBD1
CDR3: CASSFWDRAVAEAFF

V: TRBV24-1
J: TRBJ2-1
D: .
CDR3: CATAPGSSYNEQFF